This T cell receptor (beta chain) originates from a study of shared clonotypes between healthy human individuals. Overall study context: A couple of women and three men aged 18 to 49 made up the donors. Study results and caveats: Sampling used blood alone; tissue repertoires probably differ. Naive subsets generally exceeded memory subsets in estimated richness. Sorted-subset sequencing was shown by rarefaction to be incomplete despite large depth.

Trimming took 4 bases from V and 2 from J; bases not matched to a gene: 4. In germline, CDR1 is SGHVS, CDR2 FNYEAQ. The CDR3 has 14 amino acids. As to this clone: No antigen is known for it.

Data came from immunoSEQ multiplex PCR; TCRdb stores just in-frame clones and leaves some out. This table holds approximately 640,000 clones, approximately 75% found once. The sequence was obtained from a woman aged 25 to 39 in good health. Sequenced material: memory CD4+ T cells sorted from blood. Subset here: CD45RA-negative fraction. V usage is TRBV7-6 and J usage is TRBJ1-2; 7 bases map to TRBD1. CDR3 bases: TGTGCCAGCAGCTCGCTACAGGGGAACTATGGCTACACCTTC. Translated: CASSSLQGNYGYTF. Full variable domain (missing parts from reference TRBV7-6 and TRBJ1-2): GAGVSQSPRYKVTKRGQDVALRCDPISGHVSLYWYRQALGQGPEFLTYFNYEAQQDKSGLPNDRFSAERPEGSISTLTIQRTEQRDSAMYRCASSSLQGNYGYTFGSGTRLTVV.